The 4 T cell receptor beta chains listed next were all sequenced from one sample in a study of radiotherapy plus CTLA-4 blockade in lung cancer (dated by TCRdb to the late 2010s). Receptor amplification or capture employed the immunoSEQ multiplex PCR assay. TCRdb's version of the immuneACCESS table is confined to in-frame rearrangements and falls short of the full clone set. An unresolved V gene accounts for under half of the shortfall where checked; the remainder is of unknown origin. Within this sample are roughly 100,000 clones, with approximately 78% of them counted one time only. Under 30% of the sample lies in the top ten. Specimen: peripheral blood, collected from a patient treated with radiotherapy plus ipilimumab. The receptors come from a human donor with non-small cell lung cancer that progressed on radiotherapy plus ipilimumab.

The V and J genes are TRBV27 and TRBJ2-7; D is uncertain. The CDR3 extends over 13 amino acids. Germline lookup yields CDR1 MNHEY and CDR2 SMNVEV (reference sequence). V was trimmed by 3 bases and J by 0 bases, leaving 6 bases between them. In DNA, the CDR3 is TGTGCCAGCAGTTTTGCACTCTCCTACGAGCAGTACTTC. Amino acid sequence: CASSFALSYEQYF.

CDR3 protein: CASSVETQYF. CDR3 DNA: TGTGCCAGCAGTGTCGAGACCCAGTACTTC. The V call is TRBV6-1, the J call TRBJ2-5; D not certain. V was pared by 4 bases and J by 5 bases, with 2 bases between. Germline V gene data show CDR1 as MNHNS and CDR2 as SASEGT. The CDR3 extends over 10 amino acids.

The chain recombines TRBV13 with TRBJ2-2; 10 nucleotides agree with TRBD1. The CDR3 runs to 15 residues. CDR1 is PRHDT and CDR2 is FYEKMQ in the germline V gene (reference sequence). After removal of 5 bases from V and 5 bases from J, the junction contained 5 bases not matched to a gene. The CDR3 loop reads CASSTGTGATGELFF. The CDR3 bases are TGTGCCAGCAGCACAGGGACAGGGGCAACCGGGGAGCTGTTTTTT.

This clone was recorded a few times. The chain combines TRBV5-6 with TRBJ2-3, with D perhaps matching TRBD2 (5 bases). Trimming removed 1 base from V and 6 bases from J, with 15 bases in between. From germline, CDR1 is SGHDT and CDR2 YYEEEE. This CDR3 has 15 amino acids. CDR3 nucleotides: TGTGCCAGCAGCTTGAGACTGGGAGCTAGCGATACGCAGTATTTT. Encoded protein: CASSLRLGASDTQYF.